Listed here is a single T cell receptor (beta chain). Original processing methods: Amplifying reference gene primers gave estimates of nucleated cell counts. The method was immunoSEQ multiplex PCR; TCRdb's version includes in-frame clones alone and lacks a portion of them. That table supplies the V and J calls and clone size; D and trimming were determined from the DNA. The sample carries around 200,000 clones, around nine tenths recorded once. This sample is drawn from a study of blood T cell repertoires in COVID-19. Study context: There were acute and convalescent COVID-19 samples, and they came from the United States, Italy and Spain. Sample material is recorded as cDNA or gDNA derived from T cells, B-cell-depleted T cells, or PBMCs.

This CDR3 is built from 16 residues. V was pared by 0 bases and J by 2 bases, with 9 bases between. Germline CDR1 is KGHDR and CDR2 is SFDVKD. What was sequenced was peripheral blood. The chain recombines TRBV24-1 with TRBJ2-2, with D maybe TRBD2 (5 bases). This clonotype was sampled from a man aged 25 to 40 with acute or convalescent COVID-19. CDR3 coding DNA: TGTGCCACCAGTGATTTGTTCGGGGTTAACACCGGGGAGCTGTTTTTT. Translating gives CATSDLFGVNTGELFF.